This TCR beta chain came from a study of T-cell reconstitution after alpha-beta-depleted transplantation in children. Overall study results and limits: Reportedly, only several hundred clones from non-depleted graft cells drove alpha-beta T-cell counts at about two months.

It was with unique molecular identifiers that the TCRbeta library was prepared. TCRdb processed the PCR reads anew with MiXCR; each CDR3 protein has one entry. The profile covers fewer than 750,000 distinct CDR3 sequences, with approximately 30% appearing a single time and just over 35% taken by the ten largest. The CDR3 loop spans 20 amino acids. J gave up 2 bases and V 5 bases, and 16 bases lay outside the gene matches. Germline CDR1 and CDR2: MNHEY and SMNVEV (reference sequence). For this clonotype: What it recognizes is unknown.

The source is a boy in the first two years of life with Wiskott-Aldrich syndrome, due to receive a stem cell transplant. This specimen consisted of PBMCs, obtained before TCRalphabeta/CD19-depleted stem cell transplant. The chain combines TRBV27 with TRBJ2-1; 12 nucleotides line up with TRBD2. The DNA of the CDR3 is TGTGCCAGCAGTCTAAGGCCGGGACTAGCGGGTCCGCGCCCCTACAATGAGCAGTTCTTC. Protein product: CASSLRPGLAGPRPYNEQFF.